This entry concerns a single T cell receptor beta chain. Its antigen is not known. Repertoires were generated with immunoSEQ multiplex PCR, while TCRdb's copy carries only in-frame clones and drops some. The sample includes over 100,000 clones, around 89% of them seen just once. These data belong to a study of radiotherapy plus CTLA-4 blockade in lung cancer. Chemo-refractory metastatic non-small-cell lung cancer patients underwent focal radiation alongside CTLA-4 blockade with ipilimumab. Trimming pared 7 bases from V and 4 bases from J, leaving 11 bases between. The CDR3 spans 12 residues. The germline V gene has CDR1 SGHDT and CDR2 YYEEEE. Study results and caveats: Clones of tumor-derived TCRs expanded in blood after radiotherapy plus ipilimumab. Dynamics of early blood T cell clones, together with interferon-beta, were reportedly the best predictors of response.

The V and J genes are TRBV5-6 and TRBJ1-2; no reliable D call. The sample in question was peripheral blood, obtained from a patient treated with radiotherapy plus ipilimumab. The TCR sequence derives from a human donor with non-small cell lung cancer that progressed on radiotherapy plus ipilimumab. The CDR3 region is CASAGEAYGYTF. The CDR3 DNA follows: TGTGCCAGCGCCGGTGAGGCCTATGGCTACACCTTC.